Listed below are T cell receptor beta chains from one sample, sequenced in a study of T cells in localized non-small cell lung cancer. Only in-frame clones appear in the TCRdb table, and some are missing; sequencing was by immunoSEQ multiplex PCR. The sample gives roughly 16,000 clones, more than 80% of which show up once; approximately 4.2% is in the top ten. The sample here was peripheral blood, taken before any cancer treatment. The receptors were gathered from a woman between 35 and 75 years old with stage I lung adenocarcinoma. The CDR3 runs from the conserved cysteine through the conserved F or W. A D gene is named only where the DNA matches it firmly. The size entry is marked missing in some rows and otherwise reads once, few, many or a size class.

>TRBJ1-6|TRBV19|NA|NA
TGTGCCAGTAGTATCCAGACAGGCGATGGCTCACCCCTCCACTTT
CASSIQTGDGSPLHF
>TRBJ1-2|TRBV4-1|NA|NA
TGCGCCAGCAGCCAAGCTGTGAGCTTAAACTATGGCTACACCTTC
CASSQAVSLNYGYTF
>TRBJ1-2|TRBV6-4|NA|NA
TGTGCCAGCACTTTAGACAGTGGGGATAACTATGGCTACACCTTC
CASTLDSGDNYGYTF
>TRBJ1-3|TRBV9|NA|NA
TGTGCCAGCAGCGTAGCCCAGCAGAGCTCTGGAAACACCATATATTTT
CASSVAQQSSGNTIYF
>TRBJ1-1|TRBV19|NA|NA
TGTGCCAGTAGTGATAGACAGGACTCCCCGTTGAACACTGAAGCTTTCTTT
CASSDRQDSPLNTEAFF
>TRBJ1-6|TRBV10-2|few|TRBD1
TGCGCCAGCGGGGCCCGACAGGGTGGGAATTCACCCCTCCACTTT
CASGARQGGNSPLHF
>TRBJ2-3|TRBV4-1|once|TRBD2
TGCGCCAGCAGCCAAGGGGCGGGGGTTAGAGATACGCAGTATTTT
CASSQGAGVRDTQYF
>TRBJ2-7|TRBV19|NA|NA
TGTGCCAGCAGTGCAGGGACCCCGGTGGGGTACGAGCAGTACTTC
CASSAGTPVGYEQYF
>TRBJ1-3|TRBV25-1|NA|NA
TGTGCCAGCTCTCGACGGGGGTTTTCTGGAAACACCATATATTTT
CASSRRGFSGNTIYF
>TRBJ2-2|TRBV5-1|NA|NA
TGCGCCAGCAGCTTGAAGTTGGTCACCGGGGAGCTGTTTTTT
CASSLKLVTGELFF
>TRBJ2-7|TRBV6-6|NA|TRBD2
TGTGCCAGCCTATCTAGCGGGTCGTCCTACGAGCAGTACTTC
CASLSSGSSYEQYF
>TRBJ1-2|TRBV9|NA|NA
TGTGCCAGCAGCGGCGAATTTTATGGCTACACCTTC
CASSGEFYGYTF
>TRBJ2-1|TRBV27|NA|TRBD1
TGTGCCAGCATCGAACAGGGGAGCAATGAGCAGTTCTTC
CASIEQGSNEQFF
>TRBJ2-7|TRBV25-1|NA|TRBD1
TGTGCCAGCAGTGACCCGAGGACAGGGGGCAACGAGCAGTACTTC
CASSDPRTGGNEQYF
>TRBJ1-2|TRBV27|NA|NA
TGTGCCAGCAGTTTACGGGGGAACTATGGCTACACCTTC
CASSLRGNYGYTF
>TRBJ2-5|TRBV10-3|once|NA
TGTGCCATCAGTGAGTCGGGAGAGACCCAGTACTTC
CAISESGETQYF
>TRBJ2-1|TRBV19|NA|TRBD2
TGTGCCAGTAGTAGCATTAGCGGGGGGGCCGTATCCTACAATGAGCAGTTCTTC
CASSSISGGAVSYNEQFF
>TRBJ1-2|TRBV7-2|NA|NA
TGTGCCAGCAGCCCAGCCCGTAACAGGGAGGTAGGCTACACCTTC
CASSPARNREVGYTF
>TRBJ2-1|TRBV7-3|NA|NA
TGTGCCAGCAGCTTAGGACCACCATTCGAGCAGTTCTTC
CASSLGPPFEQFF
>TRBJ2-2|TRBV28|NA|NA
TGTGCCAGCAGTTACCCCGGGACGGGCACCGGGGAGCTGTTTTTT
CASSYPGTGTGELFF
>TRBJ2-1|TRBV10-3|once|TRBD1
TGTGCCACCAGTCCGGGACAGGGACTCAATGAGCAGTTCTTC
CATSPGQGLNEQFF
>TRBJ1-1|TRBV12-5|NA|NA
TGTGCTAGTGGTTTACGGGGGTCTGCTGAAGCTTTCTTT
CASGLRGSAEAFF
>TRBJ1-6|TRBV2|NA|NA
TGTGCCAGCAAGCCCCCGGGGCAGGGGTATTCACCCCTCCACTTT
CASKPPGQGYSPLHF
>TRBJ1-5|TRBV2|NA|NA
TGTGCCAGCAGTGACGGATATCAGCCCCAGCATTTT
CASSDGYQPQHF
>TRBJ1-4|TRBV6-6|NA|NA
TGTGCCAGCAGTTACGGGCAGGGGAATAATGAAAAACTGTTTTTT
CASSYGQGNNEKLFF
>TRBJ1-5|TRBV5-8|NA|NA
TGTGCCAGCAGCTTGGCTTTTTCGGCGAGCAATCAGCCCCAGCATTTT
CASSLAFSASNQPQHF
>TRBJ2-1|TRBV7-9|NA|NA
TGTGCCAGCAGCTTAACGGGGGTCAATGGGAATGAGCAGTTCTTC
CASSLTGVNGNEQFF
>TRBJ2-2|TRBV7-6|NA|NA
TGTGCCAGCAGCTCGGACAGTCCCGGAACCGGGGAGCTGTTTTTT
CASSSDSPGTGELFF
>TRBJ2-5|TRBV6-1|NA|NA
TGTGCCAGCAGTGAAGCACGGGTAAACGGAGAGACCCAGTACTTC
CASSEARVNGETQYF
>TRBJ1-1|TRBV4-1|NA|NA
TGCGCCAGCAGCCAACCGATGACAGGGAACACTGAAGCTTTCTTT
CASSQPMTGNTEAFF
>TRBJ2-7|TRBV5-8|NA|NA
TGTGCCAGCAGCTTGGCCAGGGGACGGACCTACGAGCAGTACTTC
CASSLARGRTYEQYF
>TRBJ2-2|TRBV5-1|NA|NA
TGCGCCAGCAGCTTGGATGGGTTCCCGAACACCGGGGAGCTGTTTTTT
CASSLDGFPNTGELFF
>TRBJ2-4|TRBV30|NA|TRBD2
TGTGCCTGGGAGAATAGCGGGGTCGGGTACATTCAGTACTTC
CAWENSGVGYIQYF
>TRBJ2-5|TRBV18|NA|NA
TGTGCCAGCTCACCAATAGCCACCCAAGAGACCCAGTACTTC
CASSPIATQETQYF
>TRBJ2-7|TRBV28|NA|NA
TGTGCCAGCAGAGGACTAAGGGGCGCGGTCCTCTCCTACGAGCAGTACTTC
CASRGLRGAVLSYEQYF
>TRBJ2-7|TRBV11-3|NA|TRBD2
TGTGCCAGTTCTAGCGGGGCCTACGAGCAGTACTTC
CASSSGAYEQYF
>TRBJ1-4|TRBV15|NA|TRBD1
TGTGCCACCAGCAGAGAAGGGGGCAATGAAAAACTGTTTTTT
CATSREGGNEKLFF
>TRBJ2-1|TRBV28|once|NA
TGTGCCAGCTTTGTGGGGGCAGCGGGTTACAATGAGCAGTTCTTC
CASFVGAAGYNEQFF
>TRBJ2-2|TRBV6-1|NA|NA
TGTGCCAGCAGTGAAGCGGCCGGGGAGCTGTTTTTT
CASSEAAGELFF
>TRBJ1-6|TRBV13|once|NA
TGTGCCAGCAGCTTAGGAGACAGGCCCGATTCACCCCTCCACTTT
CASSLGDRPDSPLHF
>TRBJ2-7|TRBV14|NA|TRBD2
TGTGCCAGCAGGGCGAGCGGGGGGGACTACTACGAGCAGTACTTC
CASRASGGDYYEQYF
>TRBJ1-2|TRBV5-4|NA|TRBD1
TGTGCCAGCAGCACAGGGGGGATTAACTATGGCTACACCTTC
CASSTGGINYGYTF
>TRBJ2-6|TRBV18|few|NA
TGTGCCAGCTCCCCCGGTGGGGCCAACGTCCTGACTTTC
CASSPGGANVLTF
>TRBJ2-2|TRBV6-6|NA|NA
TGTGCCAGCAGTCCCCCCTCGGGCGCGGGTACCGGGGAGCTGTTTTTT
CASSPPSGAGTGELFF
>TRBJ2-3|TRBV9|NA|NA
TGTGCCAGCAGCCCAGGCGGAGGGGGACGTCCCACAGATACGCAGTATTTT
CASSPGGGGRPTDTQYF
>TRBJ1-2|TRBV10-1|NA|NA
TGCGCCAGCAGTGCCCAGGTCTCGGGAGACTATGGCTACACCTTC
CASSAQVSGDYGYTF
>TRBJ1-1|TRBV5-1|NA|TRBD1
TGCGCCAGCAGCTTTACGGCAGGGGGCATGAACACTGAAGCTTTCTTT
CASSFTAGGMNTEAFF
>TRBJ1-1|TRBV6-5|NA|TRBD1
TGTGCCAGCAGTTCAGACAGGGGGAACACTGAAGCTTTCTTT
CASSSDRGNTEAFF
>TRBJ1-4|TRBV7-2|NA|NA
TGTGCCAGCAGCGTAGGAGACTTATCAAATGAAAAACTGTTTTTT
CASSVGDLSNEKLFF
>TRBJ2-3|TRBV6-6|NA|TRBD1
TGTGCCAGCAGCAGGGACAGGGGGAGTGATACGCAGTATTTT
CASSRDRGSDTQYF
>TRBJ2-3|TRBV5-1|NA|NA
TGCGCCAGCAACCTGAGGAGGCATAGCACAGATACGCAGTATTTT
CASNLRRHSTDTQYF
>TRBJ1-1|TRBV5-1|NA|NA
TGCGCCAGCAGCTTGGACAGGTGGGAGAACACTGAAGCTTTCTTT
CASSLDRWENTEAFF